A single sample gave rise to the 20 T cell receptor beta chains below, sequenced in a study of blood T cell repertoires in COVID-19 (dated by TCRdb to 2020 to 2022). Library preparation used the immunoSEQ multiplex PCR assay. TCRdb re-hosts the immuneACCESS table, in-frame sequences only. Its copies lack some clones; in the studies checked, an unresolved V gene accounts for under half of them, and the cause for the rest is not known. Recorded for this sample are almost 50,000 clones; about 88% of them occurred a single time. The top ten hold 3.5% to 5% of the sample. What was sequenced was peripheral blood. The source is a human donor in a cohort sampled during active COVID-19.

The V gene is TRBV10-3, the J gene TRBJ2-7; perhaps TRBD2 as D (6 bases). V was clipped by 6 bases and J by 2 bases, with 11 bases between them. Germline CDR1 and CDR2: ENHRY and SYGVKD. CDR3 length equals 13 residues. CDR3: CAISAGLTYEQYV. The DNA of the CDR3 is TGTGCCATCAGCGCGGGACTCACCTACGAGCAGTACGTC.

This rearrangement joins TRBV28 to TRBJ2-3; D unresolved. V was cut by 5 bases and J by 0 bases, with 9 bases left in between. CDR1 and CDR2 from the germline V gene are MDHEN and SYDVKM. This CDR3 region has 14 residues. CDR3 sequence (DNA): TGTGCCAGCAGTCTACTCCAAAGCACAGATACGCAGTATTTT. Protein product: CASSLLQSTDTQYF.

The chain is built from TRBV2 and TRBJ1-6; no clear D gene. This CDR3 contains 13 residues. Germline lookup yields CDR1 SNHLY and CDR2 FYNNEI. V was trimmed by 6 bases and J by 0 bases, leaving 3 bases between them. CDR3 DNA: TGTGCCAGCAGGAGCTCCTATAATTCACCCCTCCACTTT. Protein sequence: CASRSSYNSPLHF.

The chain carries TRBV28 and TRBJ2-7; 7 bases map to TRBD2. Trimming took 1 base from V and 2 from J; bases not matched to a gene: 5. There are 15 residues in the CDR3. Germline-derived CDR1 and CDR2 are MDHEN and SYDVKM. The CDR3, as DNA: TGTGCCAGCAGTTTATCCCCTGCGGGGGCCTACGAGCAGTACTTC. This codes for CASSLSPAGAYEQYF. The entire variable domain, with the rest obtained from reference TRBV28 and TRBJ2-7, is as follows: DVKVTQSSRYLVKRTGEKVFLECVQDMDHENMFWYRQDPGLGLRLIYFSYDVKMKEKGDIPEGYSVSREKKERFSLILESASTNQTSMYLCASSLSPAGAYEQYFGPGTRLTVT.

In this sample, this clone turned up once. CDR3 sequence (DNA): TGTGCCAGCAGTTTATGGGCAGGGGGAGCAGGAGAGCAGTACTTC. Translating it yields CASSLWAGGAGEQYF. The chain recombines TRBV27 with TRBJ2-7, with 7 nucleotides matching TRBD1. This CDR3 has 15 residues. Per germline, CDR1 MNHEY and CDR2 SMNVEV (reference sequence). V lost 1 base, J lost 7 bases, and 10 bases stayed unmatched.

J is TRBJ2-7 and V is TRBV10-2; no firm D call. The CDR3 has 15 amino acids. Trimming shortened V by 4 bases and J by 2 bases, and 15 bases separated the two germline ends. The V gene's germline CDR1 is WSHSY and CDR2 SAAADI. CDR3 sequence (DNA): TGCGCCAGCAGTGCGTGGCGGCCACCGGCCTACGAGCAGTACGTC. Protein sequence: CASSAWRPPAYEQYV.

The V call is TRBV18, the J call TRBJ2-1; 7 nucleotides agree with TRBD1. V gave up 2 bases and J gave up 8 bases; unmatched junction bases: 6. The CDR3 contains 14 residues. Germline loops: CDR1 KGHSH, CDR2 LQKENI. CDR3 region: CASSPGHRGDEQFF. The CDR3 DNA reads TGTGCCAGCTCACCAGGGCACAGGGGAGATGAGCAGTTCTTC.

In DNA, the CDR3 is TGTGCCAGCAGCCCACGGACAGCCACCGGGGAGCTGTTTTTT. Translated, it gives CASSPRTATGELFF. The chain joins TRBV13 to TRBJ2-2; D might be TRBD1 (6 bases). The CDR3 has 14 residues. Germline-derived CDR1 and CDR2 are PRHDT and FYEKMQ (reference sequence). The V end was cut by 5 bases, the J end by 4 bases, with 11 bases between.

The chain employs TRBV7-6 and TRBJ2-7, with TRBD2 identical over 11 bases. Germline CDR1 and CDR2: SGHVS and FNYEAQ. This CDR3 comprises 18 residues. The junction had 13 bases not matched to a gene; V was cut back by 0 bases and J by 6 bases. The CDR3 spells CASSLAGGSGRVLGEQYF. Written as DNA, the CDR3 is TGTGCCAGCAGCTTAGCAGGTGGTAGCGGGAGGGTCCTCGGCGAGCAGTACTTC. Full variable domain (rest looked up from reference TRBV7-6 and TRBJ2-7): GAGVSQSPRYKVTKRGQDVALRCDPISGHVSLYWYRQALGQGPEFLTYFNYEAQQDKSGLPNDRFSAERPEGSISTLTIQRTEQRDSAMYRCASSLAGGSGRVLGEQYFGPGTRLTVT.

The chain has TRBV5-1 and TRBJ2-7; 8 nucleotides align to TRBD2. Trimming took 4 bases from V and 1 from J; bases not matched to a gene: 7. CDR1 and CDR2 from the germline V gene are SGHRS and YFSETQ. The CDR3 covers 15 residues. CDR3 in amino acids: CASSREGLASYEQYF. CDR3 DNA sequence: TGCGCCAGCAGCCGAGAAGGACTAGCTTCCTACGAGCAGTACTTC.

In DNA, the CDR3 is TGTGCCAGCAGCTTAGCGGCTAGCGGCACCGGGGAGCTGTTTTTT. Translated: CASSLAASGTGELFF. This rearrangement joins TRBV11-1 to TRBJ2-2, with 7 nucleotides matching TRBD2. Unmatched junction bases numbered 2, after V lost 0 bases and J lost 4 bases. The length of the CDR3 is 15 residues. Germline V CDR1 and CDR2: SGHAT, FQDESV (reference sequence).

This clone was detected only once. The V and J genes are TRBV25-1 and TRBJ1-5, with D possibly TRBD1 on 5 matching bases. V gave up 5 bases and J gave up 6 bases, with 14 bases separating them. The CDR3 contains 14 residues. Germline CDR1 is MGHDK and CDR2 is SYGVNS. The CDR3 sequence is CASSSGQGGQPQHF. CDR3 nucleotide sequence: TGTGCCAGCAGTAGTGGGCAGGGTGGTCAGCCCCAGCATTTT.

J is TRBJ2-1 and V is TRBV6-5, with unresolved D. The germline V gene has CDR1 MNHEY and CDR2 SVGAGI. The CDR3 runs 12 residues. V was pared by 7 bases and J by 8 bases, with 12 bases between. This chain's CDR3 is CASTRLIDEQFF. In DNA form, the CDR3 reads TGTGCCAGCACCCGACTTATAGATGAGCAGTTCTTC.

This clone was seen a single time. This chain joins TRBV10-3 and TRBJ1-2; D remains ambiguous. V was trimmed by 0 bases and J by 1 base, leaving 15 bases between them. This CDR3 comprises 17 residues. The germline V gene has CDR1 ENHRY and CDR2 SYGVKD. CDR3 in DNA: TGTGCCATCAGTGAGTCAGCACCCAGAGGGAATAACTATGGCTACACCTTC. Protein product: CAISESAPRGNNYGYTF.

The gene calls are TRBV19 and TRBJ2-2; maybe TRBD2 (5 bases). CDR1 and CDR2 (germline): LNHDA, SQIVND (reference sequence). The CDR3 loop spans 15 amino acids. The ends were cut back, 7 bases at V and 5 bases at J, with 17 bases in the middle. CDR3 sequence (DNA): TGTGCCAGTAAACTTTCTGAGCGGACTACCGGGGAGCTGTTTTTT. The encoded protein is CASKLSERTTGELFF.

The CDR3 here is CASSYSDGGSSYEQYF. The CDR3 DNA is TGTGCCAGCAGTTACTCGGACGGAGGTAGTTCCTACGAGCAGTACTTC. The gene calls are TRBV6-5 and TRBJ2-7; the D gene is possibly TRBD2 (5 bases). CDR1 MNHEY and CDR2 SVGAGI come from the germline V gene. CDR3 length: 16 amino acids. Between the trimmed V and J ends, which lost 0 bases and 1 base, there was a span of 13 bases.

J is TRBJ2-7 and V is TRBV3-1 (or the pseudogene TRBV3-2), with D uncertain. The CDR3 runs 14 residues. The germline V gene has CDR1 LGHDT and CDR2 YNNKEL (reference sequence). V shed 0 bases and J shed 4 bases, with 10 bases lying between them. The CDR3 region is CASSQDAARYEQYF. For the CDR3, the DNA is TGTGCCAGCAGCCAAGATGCGGCGCGGTACGAGCAGTACTTC.

The chain is built from TRBV9 and TRBJ1-1; D is perhaps TRBD1 (5 bases). The CDR3 has 14 amino acids. V was pared by 4 bases and J by 1 base, with 11 bases between. Germline loops: CDR1 SGDLS, CDR2 YYNGEE. CDR3 region: CASSLLGGNTEAFF. Written as DNA, the CDR3 is TGTGCCAGCAGCCTTTTGGGGGGGAACACTGAAGCTTTCTTT.

V is TRBV5-1 and J is TRBJ2-5, with 10 nucleotides matching TRBD2. This CDR3 contains 16 residues. With V trimmed by 0 bases and J by 1 base, 3 bases remained unmatched. Germline V gene lookup returns CDR1 SGHRS and CDR2 YFSETQ. This CDR3 is CASSLGVAGGQETQYF. CDR3 nucleotides: TGCGCCAGCAGCTTGGGAGTAGCGGGAGGCCAAGAGACCCAGTACTTC.

The chain recombines TRBV15 with TRBJ1-3; D unresolved. There are 17 residues in the CDR3. Germline V CDR1 and CDR2: LNHNV, YYDKDF (reference sequence). Trimming pared 2 bases from V and 0 bases from J, leaving 14 bases between. The CDR3 DNA reads TGTGCCACCAGCAGAACCCGATACACGTACTCTGGAAACACCATATATTTT. Protein: CATSRTRYTYSGNTIYF.